This TCR beta chain was retrieved from a study of shared clonotypes between healthy human individuals. Study-wide background: Donor composition was two women and a few men, aged 18 to 49.

Notes on this clone: What it recognizes is unknown.

The CDR3 is 11 amino acids. V gave up 0 bases and J gave up 15 bases, with 8 bases separating them. Germline V gives CDR1 LGHNA, CDR2 YNFKEQ. On sorted subsets, replicate PCRs used about 180 ng DNA, or roughly 30,000 T cell genomes. Original handling: ImmunoSEQ junction-only sequences lacked quality scores, so their filtering differed. Generated by immunoSEQ multiplex PCR, the TCRdb table keeps only in-frame clones and is missing some. From that table come the V and J calls and clone size; the DNA was used to work out D and trimming. The profile covers 1.6 million or so clones, with 98% to 99% appearing a single time and 0.3% to 0.45% taken by the ten largest. Study-wide results and caveats: Researchers found naive subsets generally carried larger estimated richness than memory subsets.

The rearrangement links TRBV4-2 to TRBJ1-4, with no clear D. The sequence derives from a man younger than 40 in good health. The source material was naive CD4+ T cells sorted from blood. The subset was: CD45RA+ positively selected. The CDR3 nucleotides read TGTGCCAGCAGCCAAGATTCCCGAGTGTTTTTT. Translating gives CASSQDSRVFF.